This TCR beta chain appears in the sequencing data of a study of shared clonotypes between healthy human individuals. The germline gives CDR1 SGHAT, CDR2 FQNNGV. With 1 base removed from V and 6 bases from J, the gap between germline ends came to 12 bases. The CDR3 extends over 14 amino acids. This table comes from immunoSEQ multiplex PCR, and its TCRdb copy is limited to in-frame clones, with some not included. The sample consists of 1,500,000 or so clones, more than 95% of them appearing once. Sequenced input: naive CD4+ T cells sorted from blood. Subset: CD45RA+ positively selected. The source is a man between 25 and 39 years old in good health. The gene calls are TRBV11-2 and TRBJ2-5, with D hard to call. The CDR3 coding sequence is TGTGCCAGCAGCTTAGTGCGAGGCACCCAGACCCAGTACTTC. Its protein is CASSLVRGTQTQYF.